Listed below are T cell receptor beta chains from one sample, sequenced in a study of CD8+CD57+ T cells in acquired aplastic anemia. TCRdb re-called the reads through MiXCR, storing one row per CDR3 protein. The sample lists more than 150,000 distinct CDR3 sequences, approximately 48% occurring once. The sample consisted of sorted CD4+, CD8+, or CD8+CD57+ T cells (not recorded which) from PBMCs. All receptors come from a human donor with aplastic anemia. The CDR3 runs from the conserved cysteine through the conserved F or W. D genes are given only for firm matches. Expanded clones are given a class, and other clones once, few, many or no size at all.

d_call j_call v_call clone_size cdr3_aa cdr3_nt
TRBD1 TRBJ1-5 TRBV10-1 many CASRPAGQGRYSNQPQHF TGCGCCAGCAGACCAGCGGGACAGGGCCGATATAGCAATCAGCCCCAGCATTTT
- TRBJ2-3 TRBV10-3 many CAAGGEDTQYF TGTGCCGCGGGTGGGGAAGATACGCAGTATTTT
- TRBJ1-1 TRBV24-1 - CATSDLQGAFF TGTGCCACCAGTGATCTGCAGGGAGCTTTCTTT
TRBD1 TRBJ2-1 TRBV5-4 many CASTRTGDNEQFF TGTGCCAGCACACGGACAGGAGACAATGAGCAGTTCTTC
- TRBJ2-2 TRBV20-1 - CSATRQWSGELFF TGCAGTGCTACGAGACAGTGGTCCGGGGAGCTGTTTTTT
TRBD2 TRBJ2-1 TRBV11-2 - CASSDTPGLGGRNEQFF TGTGCCAGCAGCGATACCCCGGGACTAGGAGGCAGAAATGAGCAGTTCTTC
TRBD1 TRBJ1-1 TRBV19 - CASTLGQGRTEAFF TGTGCCAGTACACTAGGACAGGGGAGGACTGAAGCTTTCTTT
- TRBJ1-2 TRBV10-3 few CAISDSRGLNYGYTF TGTGCCATCAGTGACTCAAGGGGACTAAACTATGGCTACACCTTC
- TRBJ1-2 TRBV19 - CASSTEFRTYGYTF TGTGCCAGTAGTACCGAGTTCAGGACTTATGGCTACACCTTC
- TRBJ1-6 TRBV10-3 few CAGGSSYNSPLHF TGTGCCGGGGGGAGCTCCTATAATTCACCCCTCCACTTT